This T cell receptor beta chain came from a study of blood T cell repertoires in COVID-19. Study-level background: COVID-19 samples, acute and convalescent, were from the United States, Italy and Spain. PBMCs, B-cell-depleted T cells, or T cells provided the cDNA or gDNA that made up the material.

This clone was observed once. Additional DNA sequences in this sample encode the identical CDR3. Original processing notes: How many nucleated cells were present was estimated from reference gene primer amplification. The protocol was immunoSEQ multiplex PCR, while the TCRdb copy is restricted to in-frame clones and leaves out a portion. V and J calls and clone size follow that table, whereas D and trimming were derived from the DNA. The profile shows roughly 180,000 clones, roughly 85% of them singletons. What was sequenced was peripheral blood. The sequence was collected from a woman aged 55-70 years with acute or convalescent COVID-19.

The CDR3 loop is CASSLTQNYGYTF. CDR3 coding DNA: TGTGCCAGCAGTTTAACGCAGAACTATGGCTACACCTTC. V usage is TRBV12-3 or TRBV12-4 and J usage is TRBJ1-2; D remains ambiguous. The V and J ends lost 2 bases and 2 bases respectively, with 6 bases between them. CDR3 size: 13 residues.